The 12 T cell receptor beta chains reported below all come from one sample, sequenced in a study of T cell repertoires in cytomegalovirus infection. In TCRdb, the reads were re-called with MiXCR into one record per CDR3 protein. The table includes hundreds of thousands of distinct CDR3 sequences, approximately 34% detected once. The sample was PBMCs. The source is a human donor in good health (CMV status not recorded). Some clones in this sample may be carry-over from other donors' samples.

The chain employs TRBV10-3 and TRBJ2-1; 9 bases fit TRBD1. Germline CDR1 reads ENHRY; CDR2 reads SYGVKD. CDR3 length: 18 residues. With 3 bases clipped from V and 1 base from J, the junction kept 10 bases outside the gene matches. CDR3 protein: CAISEHDRGKSSYNEQFF. The CDR3, as DNA: TGTGCCATCAGTGAACACGACAGGGGGAAGAGTTCCTACAATGAGCAGTTCTTC.

CDR3 sequence: CASSAHGQGVSPLHF. The CDR3 DNA reads TGTGCCAGCAGCGCTCACGGACAGGGGGTCTCACCCCTCCACTTT. V is TRBV7-2 and J is TRBJ1-6; 10 nucleotides agree with TRBD1. Germline loops: CDR1 SGHTA, CDR2 FQGNSA. This CDR3 spans 15 amino acids. Losses at the gene ends were 5 bases for V and 10 bases for J; bases not matched to a gene: 8.

This clonotype occurred many times. The chain couples TRBV11-2 to TRBJ2-1; 11 positions agree with TRBD2. This CDR3 is built from 15 residues. Germline V gene lookup returns CDR1 SGHAT and CDR2 FQNNGV. V shed 6 bases, J shed 4 bases, and the junction held 5 bases outside the gene matches. The CDR3 sequence: CASSILAGAYNEQFF. DNA of the CDR3: TGTGCCAGCAGTATACTAGCGGGAGCTTACAATGAGCAGTTCTTC.

The chain carries TRBV20-1 and TRBJ2-7, with a weak D call TRBD1 (8 bases). This CDR3 contains 12 residues. Germline V CDR1 and CDR2: DFQATT, SNEGSKA (reference sequence). The V and J ends lost 7 bases and 7 bases respectively, with 17 bases between them. CDR3 amino acids: CSVCRGREEQYF. The CDR3 DNA reads as TGCAGTGTGTGCAGGGGGCGGGAGGAGCAGTACTTC.

V gene TRBV19 combines with J gene TRBJ2-7; D is unclear. Trimming cost V 0 bases and J 2 bases, with 5 bases left between them. Germline V gives CDR1 LNHDA, CDR2 SQIVND (reference sequence). The CDR3 is 13 amino acids. This chain's CDR3 is CASSIDSPYEQYF. CDR3 DNA sequence: TGTGCCAGTAGTATAGACAGCCCCTACGAGCAGTACTTC.

The sample holds a few counts of this clonotype. V and J are TRBV7-9 and TRBJ1-1, with D possibly being TRBD1 (6 bases). The CDR3 contains 15 residues. Trimming took off 4 bases at V and 0 bases at J, with 12 bases between the two ends. Germline V CDR1 and CDR2: SEHNR, FQNEAQ (reference sequence). In DNA form, the CDR3 reads TGTGCCAGCAGCTCCTGGGGGGGCTTGAACACTGAAGCTTTCTTT. This sequence encodes CASSSWGGLNTEAFF.

CDR3 in DNA: TGCAGCGTTGAGTTGGGCAGGACGAACACCGGGGAGCTGTTTTTT. Its protein is CSVELGRTNTGELFF. The chain uses TRBV29-1 and TRBJ2-2; D uncertain. This CDR3 has 15 residues. In germline, CDR1 is SQVTM, CDR2 ANQGSEA. V was cut by 3 bases and J by 0 bases, with 11 bases left in between.

This clonotype was counted a few times. V usage is TRBV7-9 and J usage is TRBJ1-1, with TRBD1 matching 7 bases. CDR1 is SEHNR and CDR2 is FQNEAQ in the germline V gene (reference sequence). V dropped 2 bases and J dropped 1; count of bases not matched to a gene: 4. The CDR3 is 15 amino acids. This CDR3 reads CASSLSAGGNTEAFF. CDR3 in DNA: TGTGCCAGCAGCTTATCGGCAGGGGGGAACACTGAAGCTTTCTTT.

This clonotype has a handful of counts. V and J are TRBV6-1 and TRBJ1-1, with 7 positions matching TRBD1. J gave up 7 bases and V 10 bases, and 9 bases lay outside the gene matches. Looked up from germline, CDR1 is MNHNS and CDR2 is SASEGT. This CDR3 contains 12 residues. The CDR3 coding sequence is TGTGCCACCGCGTCGGGACAGCGTGAAGCTTTCTTT. Its protein product is CATASGQREAFF.

In this sample, this clonotype turned up a few times. V and J are TRBV29-1 and TRBJ2-7; the D gene is possibly TRBD2 (6 bases). Trimming took 6 bases from V and 5 from J, leaving 20 bases between them. The CDR3 covers 14 residues. CDR1 and CDR2 from the germline V gene are SQVTM and ANQGSEA. The CDR3 reads CSVSGGIPTNEQYF. In DNA, the CDR3 is TGCAGCGTCAGTGGGGGGATCCCAACCAACGAGCAGTACTTC.

This clonotype showed up just a few times. The rearrangement links TRBV12-3 or TRBV12-4 to TRBJ1-5; 8 nucleotides agree with TRBD1. Trimming removed 5 bases from V and 2 bases from J; junction bases left unmatched: 8. The CDR3 is made up of 16 amino acids. DNA of the CDR3: TGTGCCAGCAGTCTTCAGGGGGCTCAGGGCAATCAGCCCCAGCATTTT. Its translation is CASSLQGAQGNQPQHF.

The genes are TRBV6-6 and TRBJ2-5; 7 bases match TRBD2. Germline CDR1 MNHNY, CDR2 SVGAGI (reference sequence). There are 19 residues in the CDR3. Losses at the gene ends were 7 bases for V and 5 bases for J; bases not matched to a gene: 25. The CDR3 protein is CASKITSGLAVPAGETQYF. In DNA, the CDR3 is TGTGCCAGCAAAATTACCTCGGGGCTAGCGGTTCCGGCGGGGGAGACCCAGTACTTC.